The 7 T cell receptor beta chains below were found in one sample sequenced in a study of T cell changes during pregnancy in multiple sclerosis. Some clones are missing from TCRdb's copy, which holds only in-frame ones; the method was immunoSEQ multiplex PCR. The table lists around 110,000 clones, 80% to 95% of them singletons. The sequencing used peripheral blood, collected after pregnancy. Receptors originate from a female donor with multiple sclerosis, enrolled in a pregnancy study.

The V and J genes are TRBV7-2 and TRBJ2-1; TRBD1 matches 8 bases. Germline CDR1 reads SGHTA; CDR2 reads FQGNSA. This CDR3 comprises 17 residues. V was pared by 1 base and J by 7 bases, with 12 bases of the junction left unmatched. The CDR3 spells CASSLVPAGGASNEQFF. For the CDR3, the DNA is TGTGCCAGCAGCTTAGTCCCCGCAGGGGGCGCGTCAAATGAGCAGTTCTTC.

On this clone: Other nucleotide sequences from this sample produce the same CDR3. This chain connects TRBV19 to TRBJ1-5; D not certain. V was cut by 3 bases and J by 4 bases, with 7 bases left in between. Germline loops: CDR1 LNHDA, CDR2 SQIVND (reference sequence). CDR3 size: 13 residues. The CDR3 sequence: CASSIGGNQPQHF. In nucleotides, the CDR3 is TGTGCCAGTAGTATTGGCGGAAATCAGCCCCAGCATTTT.

V usage is TRBV7-2 and J usage is TRBJ2-7; TRBD1 agrees at 9 bases. This CDR3 has 15 amino acids. The ends lost 1 base at V and 5 bases at J; junction bases unmatched: 6. Germline V lookup: CDR1 SGHTA, CDR2 FQGNSA. CDR3 DNA sequence: TGTGCCAGCAGCTTAGAGGGACAGGGCACTGACGAGCAGTACTTC. It yields the protein CASSLEGQGTDEQYF.

The chain links TRBV2 to TRBJ2-2; a possible D gene is TRBD2 (7 bases). With 5 bases removed from V and 0 bases from J, the gap between germline ends came to 13 bases. CDR1 and CDR2 (germline): SNHLY, FYNNEI. This CDR3 contains 16 residues. CDR3 sequence reads: CASSLGGLSNTGELFF. CDR3 DNA: TGTGCCAGCAGTCTAGGGGGACTATCGAACACCGGGGAGCTGTTTTTT.

The chain couples TRBV28 to TRBJ2-5; 8 positions agree with TRBD1. The germline CDR1 and CDR2 sequences are MDHEN and SYDVKM. Trimming cost V 5 bases and J 7 bases; bases outside gene matches: 12. The CDR3 contains 15 residues. The CDR3 sequence is CASSLQGAQGRTQYF. CDR3 sequence (DNA): TGTGCCAGCAGTCTCCAGGGGGCTCAGGGTCGGACCCAGTACTTC.

This rearrangement joins TRBV7-8 to TRBJ2-3; 8 nucleotides match TRBD1. Germline CDR1 SGHVS, CDR2 FQNEAQ. The CDR3 extends over 15 amino acids. V gave up 2 bases and J gave up 6 bases; unmatched junction bases: 7. The CDR3 DNA follows: TGTGCCAGCAGCTTAATGACAGGGGAGGCGGATACGCAGTATTTT. Its protein is CASSLMTGEADTQYF. The variable domain in full, with the rest retrieved from reference TRBV7-8 and TRBJ2-3, is GAGVSQSPRYKVAKRGQDVALRCDPISGHVSLFWYQQALGQGPEFLTYFQNEAQLDKSGLPSDRFFAERPEGSVSTLKIQRTQQEDSAVYLCASSLMTGEADTQYFGPGTRLTVL.

The chain couples TRBV5-1 to TRBJ2-3; 8 bases agree with TRBD2. The CDR3 is made up of 13 amino acids. Germline V gene sequence: CDR1 SGHRS, CDR2 YFSETQ. V lost 4 bases and J lost 6; bases outside the gene matches: 4. Written as DNA, the CDR3 is TGCGCCAGCAGCCCCGGGGGGGCGGATACGCAGTATTTT. It translates to CASSPGGADTQYF.